This is a list of T cell receptor beta chains from one sample in a study of T cell responses to AZD1222 COVID-19 vaccine. Here immunoSEQ multiplex PCR was the method, and the copy in TCRdb shows in-frame clones only, minus some. The sample holds 85,000 to 100,000 clones, 85% to 95% seen once. The sample was peripheral blood, taken on day 0 of AZD1222 vaccination. The source of these receptors is an adult in good health. CDR3s include the opening cysteine and the closing phenylalanine or tryptophan. Fields, in order: J gene, clone size, D gene, V gene, CDR3 DNA, CDR3 protein. A D gene is named only where the DNA matches it firmly. Rows may omit the clone size; those that give it use once, few, many or a size class.

>TRBJ1-1|NA|NA|TRBV6-1
TGTGCCAGCAGTGAAGCAGGTCCCACTGAAGCTTTCTTT
CASSEAGPTEAFF
>TRBJ1-1|NA|NA|TRBV5-1
TGCGCCAGCAGCCTGCAAACAGCAGGGACTGAAGCTTTCTTT
CASSLQTAGTEAFF
>TRBJ1-1|NA|TRBD1|TRBV19
TGTGCCAGTAGTATTCAGGGGGCAACGACTGAAGCTTTCTTT
CASSIQGATTEAFF
>TRBJ1-2|NA|TRBD1|TRBV6-2/TRBV6-3
TGTGCCAGCAGTTCCACCGGGACAGGAAACTATGGCTACACCTTC
CASSSTGTGNYGYTF
>TRBJ2-5|NA|NA|TRBV28
TGTGCCAGCAGTTTAGGAGGGCCCTCGAAGACCCAGTACTTC
CASSLGGPSKTQYF
>TRBJ1-3|NA|NA|TRBV7-6
TGTGCCAGCAGCTTAGCGCTAGTCACAGTTGGAAACACCATATATTTT
CASSLALVTVGNTIYF
>TRBJ2-1|NA|NA|TRBV7-2
TGTGCCAGCAGCTTAATTGACCGCTACAATGAGCAGTTCTTC
CASSLIDRYNEQFF
>TRBJ2-7|NA|NA|TRBV20-1
TGCAGTGCTAGTCTCGTCAGAGGAGCCTACGAGCAGTACTTC
CSASLVRGAYEQYF
>TRBJ2-1|NA|NA|TRBV9
TGTGCCAGCAGCGTAGACCCGAAGGGTGGTCACGAGCAGTTCTTC
CASSVDPKGGHEQFF
>TRBJ1-3|NA|NA|TRBV7-9
TGTGCCAGCAGCTCGCACGGAAGCTCTGGAAACACCATATATTTT
CASSSHGSSGNTIYF
>TRBJ1-5|few|NA|TRBV28
TGTGCCAGCAGCCCGAGAGGCCCGAGTCCCAATAGCAATCAGCCCCAGCATTTT
CASSPRGPSPNSNQPQHF
>TRBJ1-5|NA|NA|TRBV18
TGTGCCAGCTCACCCTTCAATCAGCCCCAGCATTTT
CASSPFNQPQHF
>TRBJ2-5|NA|TRBD2|TRBV10-3
TGTGCCATCAGTGAGATGACTAGCGGGAGGGAAGAGACCCAGTACTTC
CAISEMTSGREETQYF
>TRBJ2-7|NA|NA|TRBV6-2/TRBV6-3
TGTGCCAGCAGCCAACAGAGAGGCGCGCAACTCCGCTACGAGCAGTACTTC
CASSQQRGAQLRYEQYF
>TRBJ1-6|NA|NA|TRBV28
TGTGCCAGCACCCGGGATACGAATTCACCCCTCCACTTT
CASTRDTNSPLHF
>TRBJ2-1|NA|TRBD2|TRBV9
TGTGCCAGCAGCGTAGATCGCGGGGGGACCTACAATGAGCAGTTCTTC
CASSVDRGGTYNEQFF
>TRBJ1-2|once|NA|TRBV28
TGTGCCAGCAGTACCCGGGACAACTATGGCTACACCTTC
CASSTRDNYGYTF
>TRBJ1-1|few|NA|TRBV7-9
TGTGCCAGCAGCTCGGAGAACACTGAAGCTTTCTTT
CASSSENTEAFF
>TRBJ2-7|NA|NA|TRBV18
TGTGCCAGCTCACGTGCAGGGGTGAACGAGCAGTACTTC
CASSRAGVNEQYF
>TRBJ2-3|NA|TRBD1|TRBV7-9
TGTGCCAGCAGCTCTTACAGGGGTCCTAGCACAGATACGCAGTATTTT
CASSSYRGPSTDTQYF
>TRBJ2-1|NA|NA|TRBV28
TGTGCCAGCAGTTGGAGCTTAGGTACTAAGCAGTTCTTC
CASSWSLGTKQFF
>TRBJ2-7|NA|NA|TRBV10-3
TGTGCCATCACCTCGGGCGGAGACTACGAGCAGTACTTC
CAITSGGDYEQYF
>TRBJ2-5|NA|NA|TRBV19
TGTGCCAGTAGTATAGGAGGCGGGACCCAGTACTTC
CASSIGGGTQYF
>TRBJ2-1|NA|NA|TRBV11-3
TGTGCCAGCAGCTTAGATTGGGGGGCTCGTAATAATGAGCAGTTCTTC
CASSLDWGARNNEQFF
>TRBJ2-3|NA|NA|TRBV29-1
TGCAGCGTTGACGACGGGCTGGGAGATACGCAGTATTTT
CSVDDGLGDTQYF
>TRBJ1-1|NA|NA|TRBV6-6
TGTGCCAGCAGGGACACTCATAACACTGAAGCTTTCTTT
CASRDTHNTEAFF
>TRBJ2-1|NA|NA|TRBV27
TGTGCCAGCAGTATACTCGGACAGAACAATGAGCAGTTCTTC
CASSILGQNNEQFF
>TRBJ2-7|NA|TRBD1|TRBV6-2/TRBV6-3
TGTGCCAGCAGTACCCGGACAGGGGTTACCTACGAGCAGTACTTC
CASSTRTGVTYEQYF
>TRBJ1-5|NA|NA|TRBV3-1/TRBV3-2
TGTGCCAGCAGCCAACGGGGTTACAATAGCAATCAGCCCCAGCATTTT
CASSQRGYNSNQPQHF
>TRBJ2-7|NA|TRBD2|TRBV4-2
TGTGCCAGCAGCCAAGTGTCTAGCGGGAGGAACGAGCAGTACTTC
CASSQVSSGRNEQYF
>TRBJ2-3|NA|NA|TRBV5-4
TGTGCCAGCAGCTTGGGGACGGGGGCGACCACAGATACGCAGTATTTT
CASSLGTGATTDTQYF
>TRBJ2-1|once|TRBD2|TRBV3-1/TRBV3-2
TGTGCCAGCAGCCAAAGACTAGCGGGATCCTACAATGAGCAGTTCTTC
CASSQRLAGSYNEQFF
>TRBJ2-7|once|TRBD2|TRBV13
TGTGCCAGCAGCCTACAGCGGGAGATCCCCTACGAGCAGTACTTC
CASSLQREIPYEQYF
>TRBJ2-5|NA|NA|TRBV15
TGTGCCACCAGCAGAGATCCCTTGGGTCGGGGAAAAGAGACCCAGTACTTC
CATSRDPLGRGKETQYF
>TRBJ2-5|NA|NA|TRBV4-3
TGCGCCAGCAGCCAAGATCCATCTTTTGAGACCCAGTACTTC
CASSQDPSFETQYF
>TRBJ1-1|NA|TRBD1|TRBV5-1
TGCGCCAGCAGCGCGGGACAGGGGGCTGGCACTGAAGCTTTCTTT
CASSAGQGAGTEAFF
>TRBJ2-1|NA|NA|TRBV30
TGTGCCTGGAGTGTGTCCCGGGGGACCAATCAGTTCTTC
CAWSVSRGTNQFF
>TRBJ2-4|NA|NA|TRBV2
TGTGCTATGGGCCCTGAATTTCCAAACATTCAGTACTTC
CAMGPEFPNIQYF
>TRBJ2-7|NA|TRBD1|TRBV7-8
TGTGCCAGCAGCTTAGTGGGAAGGGGGCGGAGAGACTACGAGCAGTACTTC
CASSLVGRGRRDYEQYF
>TRBJ1-1|NA|NA|TRBV18
TGTGCCAGCTCACCATCAATCAGGGAATGGGGTGAAGCTTTCTTT
CASSPSIREWGEAFF
>TRBJ1-1|NA|NA|TRBV7-3
TGTGCCAGCCGCCCTACAGGGCGTGAGACTGAAGCTTTCTTT
CASRPTGRETEAFF
>TRBJ2-1|NA|NA|TRBV27
TGTGCCAGCAGAGATGAAATCACCGGGCCGTACGAGCAGTTCTTC
CASRDEITGPYEQFF
>TRBJ1-1|once|NA|TRBV29-1
TGCAGCGTTGAAGGAATGAACACTGAAGCTTTCTTT
CSVEGMNTEAFF
>TRBJ1-1|few|NA|TRBV2
TGTGCCAGCAAAGTTGGGGGAACTGAAGCTTTCTTT
CASKVGGTEAFF
>TRBJ1-5|NA|TRBD1|TRBV6-1
TGTGCCAGCAGTGAAAGGGACAGGGGAGAAGGCAATCAGCCCCAGCATTTT
CASSERDRGEGNQPQHF
>TRBJ1-2|NA|NA|TRBV14
TGTGCCAGCAGCCAAGCTTTAGGGACGCATTCTTATGGCTACACCTTC
CASSQALGTHSYGYTF
>TRBJ1-3|NA|NA|TRBV16
TGTGCCAGCAGCCAATCCCCCAGCTCTGGAAACACCATATATTTT
CASSQSPSSGNTIYF